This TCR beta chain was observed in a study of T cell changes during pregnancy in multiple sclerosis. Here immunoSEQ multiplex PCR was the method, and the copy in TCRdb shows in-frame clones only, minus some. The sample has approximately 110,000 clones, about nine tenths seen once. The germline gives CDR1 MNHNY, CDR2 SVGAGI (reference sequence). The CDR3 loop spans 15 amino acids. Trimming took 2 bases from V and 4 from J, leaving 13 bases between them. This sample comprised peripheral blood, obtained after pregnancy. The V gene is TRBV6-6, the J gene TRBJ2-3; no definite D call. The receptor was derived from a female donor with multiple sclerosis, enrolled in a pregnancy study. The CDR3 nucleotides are TGTGCCAGCAGTTACAGGTCTGGCCAGGCAGATACGCAGTATTTT. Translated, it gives CASSYRSGQADTQYF.